This T cell receptor (beta chain) was identified in a study of CD8+ T cells in alopecia areata. Study information: Severity scoring for treated patients was based on the percentage of affected scalp area.

Regarding treatment: oral pan-JAK inhibitor, 5-10 mg twice daily. It was cDNA, reverse transcribed from extracted RNA, that served as the sequencing template. Repertoires were generated with immunoSEQ multiplex PCR, while TCRdb's copy carries only in-frame clones and drops some. The sample yields 95,000 to 120,000 clones, around 54% seen once. This clone was found a few times. The ends were cut back, 4 bases at V and 1 base at J, with 11 bases in the middle. The CDR3 is made up of 15 amino acids. Germline V gene lookup returns CDR1 ENHRY and CDR2 SYGVKD. J is TRBJ1-5 and V is TRBV10-3, with D maybe TRBD1 (6 bases). This TCR came from a human donor with alopecia areata. The input for sequencing was CD4+ T cells sorted from blood, taken at week 24, from a patient treated with tofacitinib. The DNA of the CDR3 is TGTGCCATCAGTGCTGGGGGGCGAAGCAATCAGCCCCAGCATTTT. The encoded protein is CAISAGGRSNQPQHF.